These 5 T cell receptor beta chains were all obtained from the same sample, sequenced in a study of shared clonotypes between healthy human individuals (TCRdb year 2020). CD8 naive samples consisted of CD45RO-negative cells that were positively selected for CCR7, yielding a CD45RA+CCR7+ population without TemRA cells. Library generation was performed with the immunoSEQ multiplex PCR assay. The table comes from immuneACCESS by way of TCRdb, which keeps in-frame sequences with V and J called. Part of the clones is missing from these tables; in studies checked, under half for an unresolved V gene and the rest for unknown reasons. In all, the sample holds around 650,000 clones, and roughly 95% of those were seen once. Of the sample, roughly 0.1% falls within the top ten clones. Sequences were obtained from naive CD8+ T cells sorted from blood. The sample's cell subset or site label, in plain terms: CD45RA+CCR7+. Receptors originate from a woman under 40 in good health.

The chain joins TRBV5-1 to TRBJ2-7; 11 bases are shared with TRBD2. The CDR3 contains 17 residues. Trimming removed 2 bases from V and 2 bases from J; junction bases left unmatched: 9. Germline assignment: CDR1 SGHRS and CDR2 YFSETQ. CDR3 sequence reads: CASSLPSGRNVPYEQYF. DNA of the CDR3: TGCGCCAGCAGCTTACCTAGCGGGAGGAACGTCCCCTACGAGCAGTACTTC.

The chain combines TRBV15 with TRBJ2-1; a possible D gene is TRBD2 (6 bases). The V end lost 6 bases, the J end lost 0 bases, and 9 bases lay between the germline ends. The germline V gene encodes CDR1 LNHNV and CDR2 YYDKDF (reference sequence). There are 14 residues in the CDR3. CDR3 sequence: CATSSGPSYNEQFF. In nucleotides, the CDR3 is TGTGCCACCAGTAGCGGTCCCTCCTACAATGAGCAGTTCTTC.

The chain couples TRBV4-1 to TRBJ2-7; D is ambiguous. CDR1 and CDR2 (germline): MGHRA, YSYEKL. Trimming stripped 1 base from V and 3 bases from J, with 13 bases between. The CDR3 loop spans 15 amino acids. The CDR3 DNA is TGCGCCAGCAGCCAAGGATACACAGCCGTCTACGAGCAGTACTTC. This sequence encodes CASSQGYTAVYEQYF.

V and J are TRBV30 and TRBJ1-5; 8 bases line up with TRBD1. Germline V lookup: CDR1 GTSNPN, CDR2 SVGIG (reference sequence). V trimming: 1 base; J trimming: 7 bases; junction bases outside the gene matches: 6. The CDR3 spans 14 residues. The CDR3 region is CAWSGRGLEQPQHF. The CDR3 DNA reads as TGTGCCTGGAGTGGCAGGGGGCTTGAACAGCCCCAGCATTTT.

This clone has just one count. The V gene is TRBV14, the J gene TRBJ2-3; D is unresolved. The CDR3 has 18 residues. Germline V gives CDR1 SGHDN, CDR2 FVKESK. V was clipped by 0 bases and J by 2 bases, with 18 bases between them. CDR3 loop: CASSQDHLITVLTDTQYF. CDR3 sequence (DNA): TGTGCCAGCAGCCAAGATCACCTGATCACCGTCCTCACAGATACGCAGTATTTT.